This TCR beta chain stems from a study of PD-1 blockade in classical Hodgkin lymphoma. Findings and caveats of the study: Lower baseline TCR diversity was reported for newly diagnosed patients than for healthy donors.

The CDR3 is 15 amino acids. CDR1 is SEHNR, CDR2 FQNEAQ, per germline (reference sequence). Trimming stripped 8 bases from V and 4 bases from J, with 15 bases between. All patients relapsed after autologous stem cell transplantation, and brentuximab vedotin exposure varied. The data were produced by immunoSEQ multiplex PCR, yet TCRdb's version contains in-frame clones alone and is incomplete. This sample has 35,000 to 55,000 clones; roughly 72% occur once, and the top ten carry approximately 2.9%. A remark on this clone: Its antigen is not known.

This TCR came from a human donor with classical Hodgkin lymphoma. Material: peripheral blood mononuclear cells (PBMCs), obtained before the second cycle of nivolumab. The chain recombines TRBV7-9 with TRBJ1-6; D is perhaps TRBD1 (6 bases). DNA for the CDR3: TGTGCCAGCGAGCCAGGGGAGGGGTATAATTCACCCCTCCACTTT. Protein product: CASEPGEGYNSPLHF.